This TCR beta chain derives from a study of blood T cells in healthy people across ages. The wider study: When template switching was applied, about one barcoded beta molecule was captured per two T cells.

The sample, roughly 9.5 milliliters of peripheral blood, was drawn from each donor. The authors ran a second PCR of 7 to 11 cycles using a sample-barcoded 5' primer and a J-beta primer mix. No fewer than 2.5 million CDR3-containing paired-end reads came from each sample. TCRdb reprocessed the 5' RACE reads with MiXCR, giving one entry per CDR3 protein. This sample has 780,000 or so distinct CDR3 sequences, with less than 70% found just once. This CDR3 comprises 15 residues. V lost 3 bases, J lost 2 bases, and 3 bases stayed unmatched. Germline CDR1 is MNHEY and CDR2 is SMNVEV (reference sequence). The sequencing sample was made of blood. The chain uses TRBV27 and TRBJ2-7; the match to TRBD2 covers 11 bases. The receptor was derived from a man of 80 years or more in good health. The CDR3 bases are TGTGCCAGCAGTTTGACTAGCGGGAACCCCTACGAGCAGTACTTC. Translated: CASSLTSGNPYEQYF.